One and the same sample provided the 31 T cell receptor beta chains below, sequenced in a study of blood T cell repertoires in COVID-19 (dated by TCRdb to the early 2020s). Libraries were constructed by the immunoSEQ multiplex PCR assay. The table comes from immuneACCESS by way of TCRdb, which keeps in-frame sequences with V and J called. Part of the clones is missing from these tables; in studies checked, under half for an unresolved V gene and the rest for unknown reasons. In all, the sample holds 70,000 to 100,000 clones, and nearly 90% of those were seen once. 3.5% to 5% of the sample belongs to the ten largest clones. Specimen: peripheral blood. These receptors all stem from a woman of 80 years or more with active or convalescent COVID-19.

This clone has more than one count but fewer than ten. J is TRBJ2-1 and V is TRBV24-1; 11 nucleotides align to TRBD2. From germline, CDR1 is KGHDR and CDR2 SFDVKD. The CDR3 sequence is 15 residues long. V lost 3 bases, J lost 8 bases, and 5 bases stayed unmatched. The CDR3 nucleotides read TGTGCCACCAGTGATGATAGCGGGAGGGCATATGAGCAGTTCTTC. Translated: CATSDDSGRAYEQFF.

V and J are TRBV27 and TRBJ2-7; 9 nucleotides agree with TRBD2. This CDR3 comprises 13 residues. Per germline, CDR1 MNHEY and CDR2 SMNVEV (reference sequence). V gave up 6 bases and J gave up 6 bases; unmatched junction bases: 6. CDR3 nucleotide sequence: TGTGCCAGCAGCATAGCGGGGGCCTCCGAGCAGTACTTC. Translated: CASSIAGASEQYF.

CDR3 sequence reads: CASSERLADYNEQFF. The CDR3 coding sequence is TGTGCCAGCAGTGAAAGACTAGCGGACTACAATGAGCAGTTCTTC. V and J are TRBV9 and TRBJ2-1; 9 positions agree with TRBD2. J was trimmed by 3 bases and V by 5 bases; bases with no gene match: 6. CDR1 is SGDLS and CDR2 is YYNGEE in the germline V gene. The CDR3 runs to 15 residues. The variable domain in full, with the rest retrieved from reference TRBV9 and TRBJ2-1, is DSGVTQTPKHLITATGQRVTLRCSPRSGDLSVYWYQQSLDQGLQFLIQYYNGEERAKGNILERFSAQQFPDLHSELNLSSLELGDSALYFCASSERLADYNEQFFGPGTRLTVL.

This chain uses TRBV7-2 with TRBJ1-1; D call uncertain. Germline CDR1 SGHTA, CDR2 FQGNSA. There are 13 residues in the CDR3. V lost 2 bases and J 8 bases, leaving 12 bases between the germline ends. CDR3 sequence: CASSLTSSAEAFF. CDR3 DNA: TGTGCCAGCAGCTTAACGTCCTCTGCGGAAGCTTTCTTT.

The chain is built from TRBV28 and TRBJ1-3; D gene unclear. V dropped 8 bases and J dropped 2 bases, with 13 bases sitting between them. Germline-derived CDR1 and CDR2 are MDHEN and SYDVKM. CDR3 size: 14 residues. Here the CDR3 DNA reads TGTGCCAGCTGGCAGTCCGATACTGGAAACACCATATATTTT. It codes for CASWQSDTGNTIYF.

This sequence joins TRBV6-2 or TRBV6-3 and TRBJ1-4; D remains ambiguous. The CDR3 covers 14 residues. Trimming took off 3 bases at V and 8 bases at J, with 13 bases between the two ends. Germline CDR1 is MNHEY and CDR2 is SVGEGT. The CDR3 protein is CASSYRGQTEKLFF. CDR3 sequence (DNA): TGTGCCAGCAGTTATAGAGGGCAGACCGAAAAACTGTTTTTT.

The chain uses TRBV2 and TRBJ2-7; D gene ambiguous. The V gene's germline CDR1 is SNHLY and CDR2 FYNNEI. This CDR3 spans 13 amino acids. Trimming took 4 bases from V and 0 from J, leaving 7 bases between them. CDR3 sequence (DNA): TGTGCCAGCAGTGCAGGCAACTCCTACGAGCAGTACTTC. It translates to CASSAGNSYEQYF. Based on the CDR3 plus reference TRBV2 and TRBJ2-7, the full variable domain is EPEVTQTPSHQVTQMGQEVILRCVPISNHLYFYWYRQILGQKVEFLVSFYNNEISEKSEIFDDQFSVERPDGSNFTLKIRSTKLEDSAMYFCASSAGNSYEQYFGPGTRLTVT.

This clone was counted a few times. This chain uses TRBV24-1 with TRBJ1-2; no firm D call. The CDR3 is 13 residues long. CDR1 KGHDR and CDR2 SFDVKD come from the germline V gene. The V and J ends lost 4 bases and 7 bases respectively, with 12 bases between them. CDR3 residues: CATSDSYYSGYTF. DNA of the CDR3: TGTGCCACCAGTGACTCCTATTACAGTGGCTACACCTTC.

V usage is TRBV10-3 and J usage is TRBJ2-2, with D possibly TRBD2 on 5 matching bases. CDR1 and CDR2 (germline): ENHRY, SYGVKD. The CDR3 contains 16 residues. Trimming took 4 bases from V and 5 from J, leaving 17 bases between them. The CDR3 here is CAISAAGPSGTGELFF. The CDR3 bases are TGTGCCATCAGTGCAGCCGGCCCCAGCGGAACCGGGGAGCTGTTTTTT.

DNA for the CDR3: TGTGCCAGCAGCGTAGCGGTAGCCGCGGATACGCAGTATTTT. Translated, it gives CASSVAVAADTQYF. V and J are TRBV9 and TRBJ2-3; D is unresolved. V lost 0 bases and J lost 6, with 11 bases in between. CDR1 and CDR2 from the germline V gene are SGDLS and YYNGEE. CDR3 length equals 14 residues.

The chain carries TRBV11-3 and TRBJ2-3; no firm D call. V lost 3 bases and J lost 4, with 5 bases in between. This CDR3 is built from 12 residues. Germline values: CDR1 SGHNT, CDR2 YENEEA. Written as DNA, the CDR3 is TGTGCCAGCAGCTTTACAGCAGATACGCAGTATTTT. Protein product: CASSFTADTQYF.

The V and J genes are TRBV18 and TRBJ2-2; TRBD1 agrees at 7 bases. The junction had 4 bases not matched to a gene; V was cut back by 4 bases and J by 5 bases. The CDR3 is 14 amino acids. Germline CDR1 KGHSH, CDR2 LQKENI. The CDR3 nucleotides are TGTGCCAGCTCACGACTACAGGGGACCGGGGAGCTGTTTTTT. Translated: CASSRLQGTGELFF.

The rearrangement links TRBV7-8 to TRBJ2-5; TRBD2 matches 14 bases. CDR1 and CDR2 from the germline V gene are SGHVS and FQNEAQ. The CDR3 length is 17 residues. V dropped 5 bases and J dropped 2; count of bases not matched to a gene: 7. The DNA for the CDR3 is TGTGCCAGCAGCCGGGGGACTAGCGGGAGATCTCAAGAGACCCAGTACTTC. This gives the protein CASSRGTSGRSQETQYF.

The V call is TRBV12-3 or TRBV12-4, the J call TRBJ2-7, with TRBD2 as a possible D gene (5 bases). This CDR3 is 13 amino acids long. The V gene lost 8 bases and the J gene lost 4 bases, with 15 bases spanning the gap. The CDR3 loop reads CASGEIGSYEQYF. The CDR3 nucleotides are TGTGCCAGCGGGGAGATAGGGAGTTACGAGCAGTACTTC.

This clone has only one observation. The CDR3 DNA sequence: TGTGCCAGTAGTAGTTTAGGGACTGCTTCCCCTGGGGCTGAAGCTTTCTTT. It codes for CASSSLGTASPGAEAFF. The chain recombines TRBV19 with TRBJ1-1; perhaps TRBD1 as D (5 bases). The CDR3 length is 17 residues. Germline lookup yields CDR1 LNHDA and CDR2 SQIVND (reference sequence). V lost 4 bases to trimming and J lost 6 bases, with 24 bases between them.

This sequence joins TRBV20-1 and TRBJ1-1; no clear D. Trimming pared 5 bases from V and 7 bases from J, leaving 11 bases between. This CDR3 region has 11 residues. The germline V gene encodes CDR1 DFQATT and CDR2 SNEGSKA (reference sequence). Written as DNA, the CDR3 is TGCAGTGCTGCACTTGGAGTTGAAGCTTTCTTT. Its protein product is CSAALGVEAFF.

V gene TRBV7-2 combines with J gene TRBJ1-2, with D tentatively TRBD1 (6 bases). V was pared by 5 bases and J by 0 bases, with 10 bases between. This CDR3 region has 14 residues. Germline CDR1 reads SGHTA; CDR2 reads FQGNSA. CDR3 sequence (DNA): TGTGCCAGCAGCATTAGACAGGCTAACTATGGCTACACCTTC. This encodes CASSIRQANYGYTF.

The chain recombines TRBV10-2 with TRBJ1-5, with TRBD1 identical over 8 bases. V trimming: 5 bases; J trimming: 5 bases; junction bases outside the gene matches: 8. CDR3 length: 15 residues. Germline V gene sequence: CDR1 WSHSY, CDR2 SAAADI. This CDR3 is CASSTGQGIDQPQHF. The CDR3 DNA reads as TGCGCCAGCAGTACAGGACAGGGAATTGATCAGCCCCAGCATTTT.

J is TRBJ1-1 and V is TRBV30; 7 bases align to TRBD1. The V gene end was trimmed by 0 bases and the J gene end by 4 bases; junction bases not matched to a gene: 11. The germline V gene has CDR1 GTSNPN and CDR2 SVGIG (reference sequence). CDR3 length equals 16 residues. This CDR3 reads CAWSVPEGAKGTEAFF. CDR3 DNA sequence: TGTGCCTGGAGTGTACCGGAGGGGGCTAAGGGCACTGAAGCTTTCTTT.

The chain carries TRBV27 and TRBJ1-5; D unresolved. Germline CDR1 reads MNHEY; CDR2 reads SMNVEV (reference sequence). The CDR3 contains 10 residues. V was clipped by 5 bases and J by 8 bases, with 4 bases between them. DNA for the CDR3: TGTGCCAGCAGTGTAAAGCCCCAGCATTTT. It translates to CASSVKPQHF.

This clone has a single count. The chain couples TRBV9 to TRBJ2-1; 7 bases align to TRBD2. The V gene end was trimmed by 0 bases and the J gene end by 4 bases; junction bases not matched to a gene: 7. The CDR3 extends over 16 amino acids. Germline V gene lookup returns CDR1 SGDLS and CDR2 YYNGEE. The CDR3 region is CASSVVASGIYNEQFF. CDR3 DNA: TGTGCCAGCAGCGTAGTAGCTAGCGGAATTTACAATGAGCAGTTCTTC.

CDR3 amino acids: CASSRTGGSYEQYF. In DNA form, the CDR3 reads TGCGCCAGCAGTAGGACAGGGGGTAGCTACGAGCAGTACTTC. V and J are TRBV5-1 and TRBJ2-7; 10 nucleotides agree with TRBD1. Germline V lookup: CDR1 SGHRS, CDR2 YFSETQ. V was clipped by 5 bases and J by 3 bases; unmatched bases: 5. This CDR3 is built from 14 residues.

The chain couples TRBV29-1 to TRBJ2-2; 8 bases fit TRBD1. Per the germline V gene, CDR1 is SQVTM and CDR2 is ANQGSEA. The CDR3 is 16 amino acids. Trimming at V came to 2 bases and at J to 1 base, leaving 6 bases not matched to a gene. CDR3 loop: CSVETGQGRNTGELFF. CDR3 sequence (DNA): TGCAGCGTTGAAACCGGACAGGGAAGGAACACCGGGGAGCTGTTTTTT.

The chain combines TRBV29-1 with TRBJ1-2, with TRBD1 as a possible D gene (5 bases). Germline-derived CDR1 and CDR2 are SQVTM and ANQGSEA. V was cut by 5 bases and J by 1 base, with 11 bases left in between. CDR3 length: 13 amino acids. CDR3 nucleotide sequence: TGCAGCGTTATCGGGGGGGATAACTATGGCTACACCTTC. As protein: CSVIGGDNYGYTF.

The J gene is TRBJ2-1, the V gene TRBV7-8; D might be TRBD1 (5 bases). This CDR3 comprises 12 residues. Germline V gives CDR1 SGHVS, CDR2 FQNEAQ. The V and J ends lost 2 bases and 7 bases respectively, with 6 bases between them. CDR3 loop: CASSLNRNEQFF. CDR3 DNA sequence: TGTGCCAGCAGCTTAAACAGGAATGAGCAGTTCTTC.

The chain couples TRBV18 to TRBJ1-6; 8 bases are shared with TRBD1. Germline V gene sequence: CDR1 KGHSH, CDR2 LQKENI. The CDR3 has 14 amino acids. The V and J ends lost 5 bases and 8 bases, in that order; junction bases with no gene match: 5. CDR3 loop: CASSTGGQDSPLHF. The CDR3 DNA sequence: TGTGCCAGCTCAACAGGGGGTCAGGATTCACCCCTCCACTTT.

The genes are TRBV12-3 or TRBV12-4 and TRBJ1-6; D not certain. The V end was cut by 7 bases, the J end by 13 bases, with 14 bases between. The CDR3 spans 12 residues. The chain's CDR3 is CASTDTYKPLHF. The CDR3 DNA sequence: TGTGCCAGCACTGACACGTACAAGCCCCTCCACTTT.

CDR3 in amino acids: CASRRSYEQYF. CDR3 DNA sequence: TGTGCCAGCCGAAGGAGCTACGAGCAGTACTTC. V gene TRBV2 combines with J gene TRBJ2-7; D is ambiguous. Germline V gene sequence: CDR1 SNHLY, CDR2 FYNNEI. Trimming removed 8 bases from V and 3 bases from J, with 8 bases in between. This CDR3 contains 11 residues. Filled out from reference TRBV2 and TRBJ2-7, the complete variable domain reads EPEVTQTPSHQVTQMGQEVILRCVPISNHLYFYWYRQILGQKVEFLVSFYNNEISEKSEIFDDQFSVERPDGSNFTLKIRSTKLEDSAMYFCASRRSYEQYFGPGTRLTVT.

This clone occurred once. The V and J genes are TRBV2 and TRBJ2-7; weak D call: TRBD1 (6 bases). Trimming took 8 bases from V and 0 from J, leaving 11 bases between them. Germline lookup yields CDR1 SNHLY and CDR2 FYNNEI. The CDR3 is 13 amino acids. The CDR3 is CASRKDSSYEQYF. CDR3 in DNA: TGTGCCAGCCGTAAGGACAGCTCCTACGAGCAGTACTTC.

The chain's CDR3 is CASSLWTGRPYQPQHF. CDR3 nucleotide sequence: TGTGCCAGCAGTTTATGGACAGGCCGCCCTTATCAGCCCCAGCATTTT. The gene calls are TRBV28 and TRBJ1-5, with a possible D match to TRBD1 (6 bases). Germline V CDR1 and CDR2: MDHEN, SYDVKM. The germline V and J ends were trimmed by 0 bases and 5 bases, with 14 bases remaining between them. CDR3 size: 16 residues.

This chain connects TRBV6-2 or TRBV6-3 to TRBJ2-3; D is unclear. Trimming took 6 bases from V and 6 from J, leaving 7 bases between them. The CDR3 is 11 amino acids. CDR1 MNHEY and CDR2 SVGEGT come from the germline V gene. CDR3 residues: CASSARDTQYF. The CDR3 nucleotides are TGTGCCAGCAGCGCCCGGGATACGCAGTATTTT.